These 3 T cell receptor beta chains were all obtained from the same sample, sequenced in a study of blood T cell repertoires in COVID-19. Profiled with immunoSEQ multiplex PCR; TCRdb holds only in-frame clones, not every one. The table has 39,000 or so clones, 89% seen once. Source material: peripheral blood. The receptors originated from a human donor in a cohort sampled during active COVID-19.

The chain uses TRBV6-6 and TRBJ2-7; D gene uncertain. V was trimmed by 2 bases and J by 0 bases, leaving 8 bases between them. The germline gives CDR1 MNHNY, CDR2 SVGAGI (reference sequence). This CDR3 comprises 14 residues. The CDR3 DNA follows: TGTGCCAGCAGTTACGAGGCGGTCTCCTACGAGCAGTACTTC. Translating gives CASSYEAVSYEQYF.

The chain couples TRBV5-1 to TRBJ2-1, with 7 positions matching TRBD1. Per the germline V gene, CDR1 is SGHRS and CDR2 is YFSETQ. The CDR3 totals 15 residues. V gave up 4 bases and J gave up 5 bases; unmatched junction bases: 9. The DNA of the CDR3 is TGCGCCAGCAGCATGTCGACAGGGATAAACAATGAGCAGTTCTTC. Translated, it gives CASSMSTGINNEQFF.

This chain links TRBV3-1 (or the pseudogene TRBV3-2) with TRBJ2-2, with D tentatively TRBD1 (6 bases). The germline V gene encodes CDR1 LGHDT and CDR2 YNNKEL (reference sequence). V dropped 1 base and J dropped 0 bases, with 18 bases sitting between them. The CDR3 totals 19 residues. The CDR3 nucleotides are TGTGCCAGCAGCCAAGTGACCCCCGGGACACCCGCGAACACCGGGGAGCTGTTTTTT. Amino acids: CASSQVTPGTPANTGELFF.